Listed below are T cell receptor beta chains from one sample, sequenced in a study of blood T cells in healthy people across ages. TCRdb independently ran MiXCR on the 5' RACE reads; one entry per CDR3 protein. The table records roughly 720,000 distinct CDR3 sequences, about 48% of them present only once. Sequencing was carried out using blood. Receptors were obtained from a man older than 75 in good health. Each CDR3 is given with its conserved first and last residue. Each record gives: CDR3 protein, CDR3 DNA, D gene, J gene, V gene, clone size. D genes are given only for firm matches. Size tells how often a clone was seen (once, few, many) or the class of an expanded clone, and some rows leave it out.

CDR3: CASSLGPQNTEAFF; DNA: TGCGCCAGCAGCTTGGGGCCGCAGAACACTGAAGCTTTCTTT; D: -; J: TRBJ1-1; V: TRBV5-1; size: few
CDR3: CASSLIYYSYEQYF; DNA: TGTGCCAGCAGCTTAATCTATTACTCCTACGAGCAGTACTTC; D: -; J: TRBJ2-7; V: TRBV7-2; size: few
CDR3: CASSLPGQGRTEAFF; DNA: TGTGCCAGCTCACTCCCGGGACAGGGAAGAACTGAAGCTTTCTTT; D: TRBD1; J: TRBJ1-1; V: TRBV18; size: few
CDR3: CASGLGYEQYF; DNA: TGTGCTAGTGGTTTGGGTTACGAGCAGTACTTC; D: -; J: TRBJ2-7; V: TRBV5-1; size: few
CDR3: CASSQAGLAGVPYEQYF; DNA: TGTGCCAGCAGCCAGGCCGGACTAGCGGGAGTTCCCTACGAGCAGTACTTC; D: TRBD2; J: TRBJ2-7; V: TRBV4-2; size: few
CDR3: CASSSGQGNQETQYF; DNA: TGCGCCAGCAGTTCAGGGCAGGGGAACCAAGAGACCCAGTACTTC; D: -; J: TRBJ2-5; V: TRBV5-1; size: few
CDR3: CASTPRGGGKIDEQYF; DNA: TGTGCCAGCACTCCCAGGGGTGGGGGAAAGATTGATGAGCAGTACTTC; D: -; J: TRBJ2-5; V: TRBV7-3; size: -
CDR3: CASSESGGIYEQYF; DNA: TGTGCCAGCAGTGAGTCAGGGGGCATCTACGAGCAGTACTTC; D: TRBD1; J: TRBJ2-7; V: TRBV2; size: once
CDR3: CAISPGLAGGTYEQYF; DNA: TGTGCCATCAGCCCGGGACTAGCGGGAGGAACCTACGAGCAGTACTTC; D: TRBD2; J: TRBJ2-7; V: TRBV10-3; size: -
CDR3: CASSAGQGYDTQYF; DNA: TGTGCCAGCAGTGCTGGACAGGGCTACGATACGCAGTATTTT; D: TRBD1; J: TRBJ2-3; V: TRBV2; size: few
CDR3: CASSLPQGRISGEQFF; DNA: TGTGCCAGCAGCCTCCCACAGGGACGCATCAGTGGTGAGCAGTTCTTC; D: -; J: TRBJ2-1; V: TRBV6-2/TRBV6-3; size: -
CDR3: CASSPDWGGGETQYF; DNA: TGTGCCAGTTCCCCGGATTGGGGAGGCGGAGAGACCCAGTACTTC; D: -; J: TRBJ2-5; V: TRBV6-1; size: -